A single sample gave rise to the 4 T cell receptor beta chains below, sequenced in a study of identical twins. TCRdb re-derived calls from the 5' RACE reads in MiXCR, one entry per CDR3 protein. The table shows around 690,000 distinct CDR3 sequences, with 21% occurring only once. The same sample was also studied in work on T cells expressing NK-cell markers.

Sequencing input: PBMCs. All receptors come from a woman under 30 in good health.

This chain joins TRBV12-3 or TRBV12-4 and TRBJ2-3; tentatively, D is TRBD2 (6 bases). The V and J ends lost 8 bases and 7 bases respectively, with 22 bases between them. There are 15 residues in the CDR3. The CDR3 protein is CASGILGRRENTQYF. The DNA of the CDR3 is TGTGCCAGCGGTATCTTAGGGAGGCGAGAGAATACGCAGTATTTT.

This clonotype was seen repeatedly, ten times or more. CDR3 nucleotide sequence: TGTGCCAGCAGTAGGGGACCCGAAAATGAGCAGTTCTTC. This codes for CASSRGPENEQFF. This chain joins TRBV6-2 or TRBV6-3 and TRBJ2-1; D might be TRBD1 or TRBD2, each matching 5 bases. V was cut by 5 bases and J by 7 bases, with 12 bases left in between. Looked up from germline, CDR1 is MNHEY and CDR2 is SVGEGT. CDR3 length: 13 residues.

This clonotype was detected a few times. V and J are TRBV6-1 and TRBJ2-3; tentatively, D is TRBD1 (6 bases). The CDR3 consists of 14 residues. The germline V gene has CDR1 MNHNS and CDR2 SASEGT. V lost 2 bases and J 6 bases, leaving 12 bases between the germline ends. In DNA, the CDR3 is TGTGCCAGCAGTGAACCGACAGGTGGGGATACGCAGTATTTT. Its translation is CASSEPTGGDTQYF.

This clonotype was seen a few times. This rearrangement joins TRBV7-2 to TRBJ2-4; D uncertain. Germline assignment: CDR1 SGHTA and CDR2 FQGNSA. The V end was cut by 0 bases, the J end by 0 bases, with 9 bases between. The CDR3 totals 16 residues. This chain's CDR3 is CASSLAQALAKNIQYF. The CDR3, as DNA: TGTGCCAGCAGCTTAGCGCAGGCACTAGCCAAAAACATTCAGTACTTC.